Below, 24 T cell receptor beta chains from the same sample are listed, as sequenced in a study of blood T cell repertoires in COVID-19. Repertoires were generated with immunoSEQ multiplex PCR, while TCRdb's copy carries only in-frame clones and drops some. The table has approximately 150,000 clones, 87% seen once. Sequencing input: peripheral blood. These receptors all come from an older woman with active or convalescent COVID-19.

The gene calls are TRBV2 and TRBJ2-3, with 7 positions matching TRBD2. Per the germline V gene, CDR1 is SNHLY and CDR2 is FYNNEI. The V gene end was trimmed by 10 bases and the J gene end by 0 bases; junction bases not matched to a gene: 4. The CDR3 contains 13 residues. The CDR3 sequence: CANKRGSTDTQYF. The DNA of the CDR3 is TGTGCCAACAAGCGGGGAAGCACAGATACGCAGTATTTT. Full variable domain (remainder filled in from reference TRBV2 and TRBJ2-3): EPEVTQTPSHQVTQMGQEVILRCVPISNHLYFYWYRQILGQKVEFLVSFYNNEISEKSEIFDDQFSVERPDGSNFTLKIRSTKLEDSAMYFCANKRGSTDTQYFGPGTRLTVL.

V is TRBV12-3 or TRBV12-4 and J is TRBJ1-1, with D tentatively TRBD1 (5 bases). The CDR3 contains 13 residues. Trimming took 6 bases from V and 3 from J, leaving 11 bases between them. CDR3 coding DNA: TGTGCCAGCAGCCGTCAGGGTGACACTGAAGCTTTCTTT. Translating it yields CASSRQGDTEAFF.

The chain has TRBV3-1 (or the pseudogene TRBV3-2) and TRBJ1-3; D is possibly TRBD1 (6 bases). Germline CDR1 and CDR2: LGHDT and YNNKEL (reference sequence). There are 14 residues in the CDR3. Trimming took off 6 bases at V and 4 bases at J, with 13 bases between the two ends. In nucleotides, the CDR3 is TGTGCCAGCAGACATCCGGGACAAGGAAACACCATATATTTT. Translated, it gives CASRHPGQGNTIYF.

The V call is TRBV3-1 (or the pseudogene TRBV3-2), the J call TRBJ2-7, with 10 bases aligning to TRBD2. The CDR3 spans 15 residues. CDR1 LGHDT and CDR2 YNNKEL come from the germline V gene (reference sequence). The V and J ends lost 2 bases and 3 bases, in that order; junction bases with no gene match: 4. The CDR3 DNA follows: TGTGCCAGCAGCCAACGACTAGCGGGCAACTACGAGCAGTACTTC. It is translated as CASSQRLAGNYEQYF.

The chain recombines TRBV10-3 with TRBJ2-6; weak D call: TRBD2 (6 bases). CDR1 is ENHRY and CDR2 is SYGVKD in the germline V gene. CDR3 length equals 17 residues. Between the trimmed V and J ends, which lost 2 bases and 0 bases, there was a span of 11 bases. The CDR3 sequence: CAISEAGRSSGANVLTF. CDR3 bases: TGTGCCATCAGTGAGGCGGGAAGGAGCTCTGGGGCCAACGTCCTGACTTTC.

The chain links TRBV10-2 to TRBJ1-1; 9 nucleotides agree with TRBD1. This CDR3 has 16 amino acids. The V segment lost 3 bases and the J segment 4 bases; nucleotides outside the gene matches: 9. Germline V CDR1 and CDR2: WSHSY, SAAADI. CDR3 sequence reads: CASSDRDRVDSTEAFF. The CDR3 DNA is TGCGCCAGCAGTGACCGGGACAGGGTTGATTCCACTGAAGCTTTCTTT.

The V call is TRBV30, the J call TRBJ2-1; 8 nucleotides match TRBD2. This CDR3 contains 19 residues. CDR1 and CDR2 from the germline V gene are GTSNPN and SVGIG (reference sequence). With 0 bases clipped from V and 7 bases from J, the junction kept 20 bases outside the gene matches. CDR3 in amino acids: CAWSVLLTFGAGAKNEQFF. In nucleotides, the CDR3 is TGTGCCTGGAGTGTACTCCTCACTTTCGGAGCGGGGGCGAAAAATGAGCAGTTCTTC.

This sequence joins TRBV7-9 and TRBJ2-5, with 8 bases matching TRBD2. The V segment lost 6 bases and the J segment 5 bases; nucleotides outside the gene matches: 8. Germline loops: CDR1 SEHNR, CDR2 FQNEAQ (reference sequence). This CDR3 region has 14 residues. The CDR3: CASSKLAEAETQYF. The CDR3 bases are TGTGCCAGCAGTAAACTAGCGGAGGCGGAGACCCAGTACTTC.

This clone was picked up one time. At one end, the junction sequence differs from germline, possibly due to a read error. The chain recombines TRBV7-8 with TRBJ2-7; TRBD1 matches 7 bases. Germline V gene lookup returns CDR1 SGHVS and CDR2 FQNEAQ. The CDR3 covers 14 residues. CDR3 coding DNA: TGTGCCAGCAGCTTAGCGGTTAAGGCCGGGACAGAGGCCTTC. Translation gives CASSLAVKAGTEAF.

The CDR3 DNA is TGTGCCAGCAGCTTGGACGCGGGGGTATTCAATGAGCAGTTCTTC. Its protein is CASSLDAGVFNEQFF. The gene calls are TRBV5-4 and TRBJ2-1, with TRBD2 matching over 7 bases. Germline-derived CDR1 and CDR2 are SGHNT and YYREEE (reference sequence). The CDR3 runs 15 residues. V shed 0 bases and J 6 bases; nucleotides not matched to a gene: 6.

This sequence joins TRBV10-3 and TRBJ1-2; D unresolved. The CDR3 covers 13 residues. Germline V gene lookup returns CDR1 ENHRY and CDR2 SYGVKD. V was pared by 3 bases and J by 10 bases, with 15 bases between. The CDR3 DNA sequence: TGTGCCATCAGTGATGTATACCGGGGTAACTACACCTTC. Translated: CAISDVYRGNYTF.

The gene calls are TRBV7-2 and TRBJ1-2; possibly TRBD1 for D (5 bases). Trimming removed 4 bases at V and 4 bases at J, with 19 bases between. Per germline, CDR1 SGHTA and CDR2 FQGNSA. The CDR3 runs to 16 residues. The CDR3 nucleotides read TGTGCCAGCAGCTCCGACGGGGCGGGGTCGGGCTATGGCTACACCTTC. As protein: CASSSDGAGSGYGYTF. Full variable domain (rest looked up from reference TRBV7-2 and TRBJ1-2): GAGVSQSPSNKVTEKGKDVELRCDPISGHTALYWYRQSLGQGLEFLIYFQGNSAPDKSGLPSDRFSAERTGGSVSTLTIQRTQQEDSAVYLCASSSDGAGSGYGYTFGSGTRLTVV.

In nucleotides, the CDR3 is TGTGCCAGCAGGGACACAGGATCTAGCACAGATACGCAGTATTTT. This codes for CASRDTGSSTDTQYF. The V and J genes are TRBV6-5 and TRBJ2-3, with D possibly being TRBD1 (5 bases). CDR1 and CDR2 (germline): MNHEY, SVGAGI. Between the trimmed V and J ends, which lost 6 bases and 0 bases, there was a span of 13 bases. The CDR3 spans 15 residues.

V gene TRBV3-1 (or the pseudogene TRBV3-2) combines with J gene TRBJ2-3, with D perhaps TRBD2 (6 bases). The germline V and J ends were trimmed by 4 bases and 5 bases, with 19 bases remaining between them. The CDR3 is 16 amino acids. Germline lookup yields CDR1 LGHDT and CDR2 YNNKEL (reference sequence). CDR3 region: CASSPLHGGPQDTQYF. DNA for the CDR3: TGTGCCAGCAGCCCGCTCCACGGGGGACCTCAAGATACGCAGTATTTT.

This rearrangement joins TRBV7-8 to TRBJ2-5; 9 bases line up with TRBD1. Per the germline V gene, CDR1 is SGHVS and CDR2 is FQNEAQ. The CDR3 loop spans 16 amino acids. The junction had 7 bases not matched to a gene; V was cut back by 3 bases and J by 2 bases. CDR3 coding DNA: TGTGCCAGCAGCTTCGGGACAGGGACCTTTCAAGAGACCCAGTACTTC. Translation: CASSFGTGTFQETQYF.

The chain employs TRBV18 and TRBJ2-7; 8 nucleotides align to TRBD2. The CDR3 extends over 14 amino acids. J gave up 4 bases and V 4 bases, and 6 bases lay outside the gene matches. Germline values: CDR1 KGHSH, CDR2 LQKENI. DNA of the CDR3: TGTGCCAGCTCACAACGGGAGGGCTCTTACGAGCAGTACTTC. Its protein product is CASSQREGSYEQYF.

The chain employs TRBV7-2 and TRBJ2-1; 11 bases align to TRBD2. V lost 5 bases to trimming and J lost 8 bases; unmatched junction nucleotides: 8. This CDR3 is built from 15 residues. Germline assignment: CDR1 SGHTA and CDR2 FQGNSA. CDR3 residues: CASSLGTSGYDEQFF. The CDR3, as DNA: TGTGCCAGCAGCCTGGGGACTAGCGGATATGATGAGCAGTTCTTC.

This clone was seen only once. This rearrangement joins TRBV5-1 to TRBJ1-1; a possible D gene is TRBD1 (5 bases). Germline-derived CDR1 and CDR2 are SGHRS and YFSETQ. The CDR3 has 14 amino acids. V was clipped by 6 bases and J by 1 base, with 13 bases between them. CDR3 in amino acids: CASTVQGENTEAFF. As DNA, the CDR3 is TGCGCCAGCACCGTTCAAGGGGAGAACACTGAAGCTTTCTTT.

The V call is TRBV9, the J call TRBJ2-3; possibly TRBD1 for D (7 bases). Germline CDR1 is SGDLS and CDR2 is YYNGEE. This CDR3 has 15 residues. The V end was cut by 4 bases, the J end by 3 bases, with 15 bases between. Here the CDR3 DNA reads TGTGCCAGCAGCCGCGGGACAGACCCGACAGATACGCAGTATTTT. Translation: CASSRGTDPTDTQYF.

This chain links TRBV5-1 with TRBJ1-1; 9 positions match TRBD1. Germline V gene data show CDR1 as SGHRS and CDR2 as YFSETQ. J gave up 3 bases and V 2 bases, and 5 bases lay outside the gene matches. The CDR3 covers 15 residues. In DNA, the CDR3 is TGCGCCAGCAGCTTAGGACAGGGGAAGGACACTGAAGCTTTCTTT. As protein: CASSLGQGKDTEAFF.

The gene calls are TRBV5-5 and TRBJ1-2; possibly TRBD1 for D (6 bases). This CDR3 spans 14 amino acids. CDR1 and CDR2 (germline): SGHKS, YYEKEE (reference sequence). The V end lost 1 base, the J end lost 5 bases, and 12 bases lay between the germline ends. CDR3 nucleotides: TGTGCCAGCAGCTTGACGAGGGACATTTATGGCTACACCTTC. It codes for CASSLTRDIYGYTF.

V is TRBV29-1 and J is TRBJ1-2, with 12 bases aligning to TRBD1. The CDR3 totals 14 residues. Trimming took 4 bases from V and 8 from J; bases not matched to a gene: 8. CDR1 is SQVTM and CDR2 is ANQGSEA in the germline V gene. The CDR3 sequence is CSVGSGQGARGYTF. DNA of the CDR3: TGCAGCGTTGGGTCGGGACAGGGGGCGAGAGGCTACACCTTC. The complete variable domain, with remaining parts taken from reference TRBV29-1 and TRBJ1-2, reads SAVISQKPSRDICQRGTSLTIQCQVDSQVTMMFWYRQQPGQSLTLIATANQGSEATYESGFVIDKFPISRPNLTFSTLTVSNMSPEDSSIYLCSVGSGQGARGYTFGSGTRLTVV.

This chain connects TRBV10-2 to TRBJ2-1, with D maybe TRBD2 (6 bases). The CDR3 length is 17 residues. Germline V gene sequence: CDR1 WSHSY, CDR2 SAAADI. V lost 3 bases to trimming and J lost 5 bases, with 20 bases between them. The DNA of the CDR3 is TGCGCCAGCAGTGAACTAGGGCTAGAAGGACTAAACAATGAGCAGTTCTTC. It codes for CASSELGLEGLNNEQFF.

This rearrangement joins TRBV7-6 to TRBJ2-5; TRBD2 agrees at 8 bases. With V trimmed by 5 bases and J by 3 bases, 8 bases remained unmatched. The CDR3 has 15 residues. Per germline, CDR1 SGHVS and CDR2 FNYEAQ. In DNA form, the CDR3 reads TGTGCCAGCAGCGCCGCCGGGACTAGAGAAGAGACCCAGTACTTC. Protein sequence: CASSAAGTREETQYF.